The present T cell receptor beta chain was sequenced within a study of CD8+ T cells in alopecia areata (dated 2018 in TCRdb). For the wider study: The treated patients, all with moderate-to-severe alopecia areata, were enrolled in an open-label pilot trial of oral tofacitinib given at 5 to 10 mg twice daily. To study T cell clonal expansion in alopecia areata, the researchers applied high-throughput TCRbeta sequencing to both the C3H/HeJ mouse model and human patients. TCRbeta CDR3 regions were amplified by immunoSEQ multiplex PCR with 35 Vbeta forward and 13 Jbeta reverse primers. Tofacitinib was given for 6 to 18 months, followed by 6 months of follow-up off drug to assess delayed response and recurrence. Biopsies were taken from tofacitinib-treated patients at baseline and again at 4 and 24 weeks into treatment, and several of those patients also had a later scalp biopsy. Clonality in the scalp was compared among normal scalp (n=4), patchy alopecia areata scalp (n=8), and alopecia totalis/universalis scalp (n=8). On the human side, TCRbeta sequencing was run on scalp tissue and on sorted CD4+ and CD8+ peripheral blood T cells from healthy controls and from alopecia areata patients with either patchy or totalis/universalis disease. RNA was obtained with the PAXgene miRNA kit for fixed scalp, the miRNeasy kit for PBMCs, and the RNeasy kit for mouse skin.

As regards this clone: The specificity of this receptor is unknown. There are no base qualities to consult, and no much larger clone falls within one base.

The library came from the immunoSEQ multiplex PCR assay. RNA was extracted from all samples and reverse transcribed into cDNA as template for TCR sequencing. SuperScript III was used for first-strand cDNA synthesis, primed with a 2:1 mix of oligo-dT and random hexamers. A synthetic immune receptor repertoire was used to assess amplification bias, and residual bias was removed computationally. The authors' pipeline ran thus. After raw reads were preprocessed to remove errors, the CDR3 was defined following IMGT conventions as running from the conserved cysteine to phenylalanine. To get clonality, Shannon entropy was normalized by log2 of the number of productive unique TCRs and the result was subtracted from 1. Whether each scalp clone was CD4 or CD8 was inferred by checking scalp TCRbeta sequences against the CD4 and CD8 repertoires from sorted blood. Here the immuneACCESS table is served through TCRdb, limited to in-frame sequences with V and J called. Missing clones are a known gap in these copies; in checked studies unresolved V genes cover under half, and the rest lacks a known reason. That table gives V, J and clone size, and the DNA gave D and trimming. This sample comprises some 120,000 clones, 58% of them detected only once. The ten most abundant clones make up 4.5% to 5.5% of the sample.

Study-wide conclusions, independent of this receptor: Shared TCR sequences between patients were less evident than in mice, which may be partly attributable to HLA diversity in the patient population. Higher clonality and more expanded CD8+ clones were observed in lesional scalp than in normal scalp, particularly in alopecia totalis/universalis, a finding suggestive of antigenic drive. Resident alphabeta T cells in normal human skin are also sequenced, complicating scalp TCR repertoire analysis, unlike mouse skin dominated by gammadelta T cells.

Via the germline V gene, CDR1 is SNHLY and CDR2 FYNNEI. The CDR3 covers 13 residues, taking in both the cysteine and the phenylalanine. Only CDR3 DNA is held: 39 bases, read in frame from base 1. Deletion took 1 base off V and 4 bases off J, with a span of 7 bases between the germline ends. According to the study, the label for this sample's time point signals: baseline before oral tofacitinib. Peripheral blood and lesional scalp punch biopsies were obtained from patients with alopecia areata. PBMCs were separated by density centrifugation and stained for CD3, CD4 and CD8, after which CD4+ and CD8+ T cells were sorted on a FACSAria.

The clonotype was recovered from a human donor with alopecia areata. The sequenced sample was CD4+ T cells sorted from blood, obtained at week 0. The chain is assembled from TRBV2 and TRBJ1-2, with the D gene call left open. The nucleotide sequence is given as TGTGCCAGCAGTGAAGGGCCGGTCTATGGCTACACCTTC. Translated, it gives CASSEGPVYGYTF.